The 8 T cell receptor beta chains given below trace back to one sample, sequenced in a study of T cell responses to AZD1222 COVID-19 vaccine. The protocol was immunoSEQ multiplex PCR, while the TCRdb copy is restricted to in-frame clones and leaves out a portion. The data hold 130,000 or so clones, with just under 95% observed a single time. The sequenced sample was peripheral blood, obtained on day 0 of AZD1222 vaccination. Receptors were obtained from an adult in good health.

CDR3 residues: CASSPQGLAGGETQYF. For the CDR3, the DNA is TGTGCCAGCAGCCCACAGGGACTAGCGGGAGGGGAGACCCAGTACTTC. The gene calls are TRBV3-1 (or the pseudogene TRBV3-2) and TRBJ2-5, with TRBD2 matching 16 bases. V was pared by 4 bases and J by 5 bases, with 4 bases of the junction left unmatched. The CDR3 consists of 16 residues. CDR1 and CDR2 from the germline V gene are LGHDT and YNNKEL (reference sequence).

The gene calls are TRBV15 and TRBJ1-2; 11 positions match TRBD1. Germline CDR1 and CDR2: LNHNV and YYDKDF (reference sequence). The CDR3 extends over 14 amino acids. Trimming cost V 1 base and J 7 bases; bases outside gene matches: 2. The CDR3 spells CATSRGGTGGGYTF. The DNA for the CDR3 is TGTGCCACCAGCAGAGGGGGGACAGGGGGTGGCTACACCTTC. The full variable domain, rest sourced from reference TRBV15 and TRBJ1-2, is DAMVIQNPRYQVTQFGKPVTLSCSQTLNHNVMYWYQQKSSQAPKLLFHYYDKDFNNEADTPDNFQSRRPNTSFCFLDIRSPGLGDTAMYLCATSRGGTGGGYTFGSGTRLTVV.

The chain couples TRBV2 to TRBJ2-1; TRBD1 might be the D (5 bases). Germline-derived CDR1 and CDR2 are SNHLY and FYNNEI. This CDR3 has 15 residues. V lost 7 bases and J 5 bases, leaving 18 bases between the germline ends. The CDR3 here is CASKTGYSPNNEQFF. CDR3 bases: TGTGCCAGCAAAACAGGCTATTCCCCGAACAATGAGCAGTTCTTC.

Turning to this clone: Other nucleotide sequences in the sample specify the same CDR3. The chain combines TRBV18 with TRBJ2-7, with 7 bases matching TRBD2. Germline assignment: CDR1 KGHSH and CDR2 LQKENI. V lost 3 bases and J lost 0; bases outside the gene matches: 2. The CDR3 is 14 amino acids. The CDR3: CASSPGGSSYEQYF. CDR3 nucleotide sequence: TGTGCCAGCTCACCCGGGGGGTCCTCCTACGAGCAGTACTTC.

This clone occurred once. CDR3 sequence: CASSASGIYEQYF. The DNA for the CDR3 is TGCGCCAGCAGCGCATCCGGGATCTACGAGCAGTACTTC. The J gene is TRBJ2-7, the V gene TRBV5-1; tentative D call: TRBD2 (5 bases). Trimming stripped 4 bases from V and 3 bases from J, with 11 bases between. Looked up from germline, CDR1 is SGHRS and CDR2 is YFSETQ. The CDR3 spans 13 residues.

V is TRBV5-8 and J is TRBJ2-1; perhaps TRBD2 as D (6 bases). The V gene lost 0 bases and the J gene lost 8 bases, with 12 bases spanning the gap. The length of the CDR3 is 14 residues. CDR1 is SGHTS, CDR2 YDEGEE, per germline. The CDR3 is CASSLGRVADEQFF. Here the CDR3 DNA reads TGTGCCAGCAGCTTGGGAAGGGTAGCGGATGAGCAGTTCTTC.

The gene calls are TRBV28 and TRBJ1-6, with D hard to call. Germline values: CDR1 MDHEN, CDR2 SYDVKM. Trimming pared 6 bases from V and 7 bases from J, leaving 4 bases between. CDR3 length: 11 amino acids. In DNA, the CDR3 is TGTGCCAGCAGCCAAAATTCACCCCTCCACTTT. Translating gives CASSQNSPLHF. Using reference TRBV28 and TRBJ1-6 for the parts outside the CDR3, the full variable domain is DVKVTQSSRYLVKRTGEKVFLECVQDMDHENMFWYRQDPGLGLRLIYFSYDVKMKEKGDIPEGYSVSREKKERFSLILESASTNQTSMYLCASSQNSPLHFGNGTRLTVT.

The CDR3 coding sequence is TGTGCCAGCGTGGGACAGGGGGCCTCTGAAGCTTTCTTT. It codes for CASVGQGASEAFF. V is TRBV19 and J is TRBJ1-1, with 12 bases matching TRBD1. This CDR3 region has 13 residues. The V segment lost 9 bases and the J segment 6 bases; nucleotides outside the gene matches: 5. Per the germline V gene, CDR1 is LNHDA and CDR2 is SQIVND (reference sequence).